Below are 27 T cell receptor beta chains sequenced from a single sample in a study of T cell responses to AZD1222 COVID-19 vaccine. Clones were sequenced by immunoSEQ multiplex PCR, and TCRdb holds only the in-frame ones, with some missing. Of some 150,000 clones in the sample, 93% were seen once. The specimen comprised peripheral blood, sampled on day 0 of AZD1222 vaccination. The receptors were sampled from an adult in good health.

CDR3 residues: CASSDLHKGAAWAFF. DNA for the CDR3: TGTGCCAGCAGTGATCTCCACAAGGGTGCTGCGTGGGCTTTCTTT. V gene TRBV6-1 combines with J gene TRBJ1-1; D remains ambiguous. Germline lookup yields CDR1 MNHNS and CDR2 SASEGT. V lost 3 bases and J 11 bases, leaving 22 bases between the germline ends. The CDR3 totals 15 residues.

CDR3 nucleotides: TGTGCCAGCAGTGCCCTCGGACGAGCTTTCTTT. This encodes CASSALGRAFF. V is TRBV12-3 or TRBV12-4 and J is TRBJ1-1; D remains ambiguous. V was trimmed by 5 bases and J by 10 bases, leaving 11 bases between them. This CDR3 spans 11 amino acids.

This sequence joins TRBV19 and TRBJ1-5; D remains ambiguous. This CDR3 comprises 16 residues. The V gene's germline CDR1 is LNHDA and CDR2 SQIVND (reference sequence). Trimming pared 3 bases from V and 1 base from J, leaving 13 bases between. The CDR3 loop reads CASSIWGFDSNQPQHF. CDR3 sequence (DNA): TGTGCCAGTAGTATTTGGGGTTTTGACAGCAATCAGCCCCAGCATTTT.

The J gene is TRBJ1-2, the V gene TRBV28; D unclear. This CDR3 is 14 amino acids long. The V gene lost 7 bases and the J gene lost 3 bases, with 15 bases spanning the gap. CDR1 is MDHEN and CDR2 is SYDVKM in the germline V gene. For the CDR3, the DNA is TGTGCCAGCAATATTGGTCAGTCGGACTATGGCTACACCTTC. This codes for CASNIGQSDYGYTF.

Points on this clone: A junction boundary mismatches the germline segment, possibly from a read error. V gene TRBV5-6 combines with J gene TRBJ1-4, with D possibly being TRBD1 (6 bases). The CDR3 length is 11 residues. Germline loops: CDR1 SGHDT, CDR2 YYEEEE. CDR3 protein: CASSSGALMVF. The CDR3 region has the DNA TGTGCCAGCAGCTCAGGGGCGCTCATGGTTTTT.

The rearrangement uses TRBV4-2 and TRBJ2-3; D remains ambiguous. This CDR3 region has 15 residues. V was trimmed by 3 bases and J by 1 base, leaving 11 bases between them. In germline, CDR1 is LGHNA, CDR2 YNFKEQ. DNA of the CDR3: TGTGCCAGCAGCCAGCTGAGTACCGGCACAGATACGCAGTATTTT. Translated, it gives CASSQLSTGTDTQYF.

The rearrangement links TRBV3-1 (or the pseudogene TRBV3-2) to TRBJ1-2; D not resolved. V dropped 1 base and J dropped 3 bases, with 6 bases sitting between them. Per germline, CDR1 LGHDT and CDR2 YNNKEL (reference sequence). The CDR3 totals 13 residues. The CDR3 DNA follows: TGTGCCAGCAGCCAAGGAACCGACTATGGCTACACCTTC. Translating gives CASSQGTDYGYTF.

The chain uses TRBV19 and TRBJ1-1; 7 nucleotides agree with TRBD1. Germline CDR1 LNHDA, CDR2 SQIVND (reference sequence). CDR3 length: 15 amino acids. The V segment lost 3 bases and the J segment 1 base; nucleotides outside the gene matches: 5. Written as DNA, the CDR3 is TGTGCCAGTAGTATCACCGGGACAGAGAACACTGAAGCTTTCTTT. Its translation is CASSITGTENTEAFF.

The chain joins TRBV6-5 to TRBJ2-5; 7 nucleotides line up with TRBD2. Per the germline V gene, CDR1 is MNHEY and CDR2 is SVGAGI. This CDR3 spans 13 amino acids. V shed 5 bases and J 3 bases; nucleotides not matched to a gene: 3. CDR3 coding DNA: TGTGCCAGCAGTCGGGGGGTGGAAGAGACCCAGTACTTC. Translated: CASSRGVEETQYF.

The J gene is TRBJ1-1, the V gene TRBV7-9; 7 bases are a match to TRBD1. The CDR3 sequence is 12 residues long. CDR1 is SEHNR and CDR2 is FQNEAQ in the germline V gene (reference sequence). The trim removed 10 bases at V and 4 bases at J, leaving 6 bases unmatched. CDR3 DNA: TGTGCCACGCAGGGGGGGGCCACTGAAGCTTTCTTT. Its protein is CATQGGATEAFF.

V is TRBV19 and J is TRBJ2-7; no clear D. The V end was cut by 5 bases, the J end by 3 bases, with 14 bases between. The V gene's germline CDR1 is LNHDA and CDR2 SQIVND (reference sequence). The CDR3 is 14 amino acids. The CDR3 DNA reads TGTGCCAGTAGTTCCGCCGTCCCGAGCTACGAGCAGTACTTC. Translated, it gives CASSSAVPSYEQYF. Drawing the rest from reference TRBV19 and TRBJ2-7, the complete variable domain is DGGITQSPKYLFRKEGQNVTLSCEQNLNHDAMYWYRQDPGQGLRLIYYSQIVNDFQKGDIAEGYSVSREKKESFPLTVTSAQKNPTAFYLCASSSAVPSYEQYFGPGTRLTVT.

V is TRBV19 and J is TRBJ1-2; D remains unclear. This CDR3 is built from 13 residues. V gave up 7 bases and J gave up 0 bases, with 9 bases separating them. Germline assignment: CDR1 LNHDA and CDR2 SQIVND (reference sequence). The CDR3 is CASNTATNYGYTF. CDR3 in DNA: TGTGCCAGTAATACAGCAACTAACTATGGCTACACCTTC. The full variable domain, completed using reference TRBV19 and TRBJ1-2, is DGGITQSPKYLFRKEGQNVTLSCEQNLNHDAMYWYRQDPGQGLRLIYYSQIVNDFQKGDIAEGYSVSREKKESFPLTVTSAQKNPTAFYLCASNTATNYGYTFGSGTRLTVV.

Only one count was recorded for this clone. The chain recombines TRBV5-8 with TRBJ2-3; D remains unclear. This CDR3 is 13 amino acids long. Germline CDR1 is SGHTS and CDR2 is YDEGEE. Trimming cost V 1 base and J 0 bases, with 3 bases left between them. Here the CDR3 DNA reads TGTGCCAGCAGCTTGAGTAGCACAGATACGCAGTATTTT. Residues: CASSLSSTDTQYF. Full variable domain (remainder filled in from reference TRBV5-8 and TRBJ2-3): EAGVTQSPTHLIKTRGQQATLRCSPISGHTSVYWYQQALGLGLQFLLWYDEGEERNRGNFPPRFSGRQFPNYSSELNVNALELEDSALYLCASSLSSTDTQYFGPGTRLTVL.

The CDR3: CASSEATGNYGYTF. CDR3 nucleotide sequence: TGTGCCAGCAGCGAGGCGACAGGGAACTATGGCTACACCTTC. The chain joins TRBV2 to TRBJ1-2; the match to TRBD1 covers 7 bases. Trimming took 6 bases from V and 2 from J; bases not matched to a gene: 6. The CDR3 spans 14 residues. Germline CDR1 reads SNHLY; CDR2 reads FYNNEI.

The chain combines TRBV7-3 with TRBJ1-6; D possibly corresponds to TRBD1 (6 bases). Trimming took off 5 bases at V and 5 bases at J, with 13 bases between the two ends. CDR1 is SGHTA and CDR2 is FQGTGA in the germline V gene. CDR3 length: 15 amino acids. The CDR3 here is CASSQRGGDNSPLHF. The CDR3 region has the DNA TGTGCCAGCAGCCAAAGGGGGGGAGATAATTCACCCCTCCACTTT.

The CDR3 here is CASSVVPSSGAVSETQYF. CDR3 in DNA: TGTGCCAGCAGCGTAGTTCCCTCGAGCGGCGCTGTTTCGGAGACCCAGTACTTC. The rearrangement uses TRBV9 and TRBJ2-5; tentative D call: TRBD2 (5 bases). V gave up 0 bases and J gave up 5 bases, with 23 bases separating them. Germline CDR1 reads SGDLS; CDR2 reads YYNGEE. The CDR3 totals 18 residues.

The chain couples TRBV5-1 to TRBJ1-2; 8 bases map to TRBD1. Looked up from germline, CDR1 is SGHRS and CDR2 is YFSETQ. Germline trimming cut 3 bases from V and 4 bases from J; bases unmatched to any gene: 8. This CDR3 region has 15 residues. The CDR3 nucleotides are TGCGCCAGCAGCTCCACAGGGGGTTCGGGCTATGGCTACACCTTC. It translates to CASSSTGGSGYGYTF.

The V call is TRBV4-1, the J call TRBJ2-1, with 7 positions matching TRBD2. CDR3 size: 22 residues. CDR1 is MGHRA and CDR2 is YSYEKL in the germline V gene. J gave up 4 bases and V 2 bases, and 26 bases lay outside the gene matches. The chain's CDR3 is CASSQKAAFGGGLRYSYNEQFF. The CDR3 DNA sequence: TGCGCCAGCAGCCAAAAAGCGGCTTTTGGCGGGGGTCTTCGGTATTCATACAATGAGCAGTTCTTC.

CDR3 sequence reads: CASSPQGSTEAFF. CDR3 sequence (DNA): TGTGCCAGCTCACCCCAGGGGTCCACTGAAGCTTTCTTT. This chain joins TRBV18 and TRBJ1-1; maybe TRBD1 (6 bases). CDR1 is KGHSH and CDR2 is LQKENI in the germline V gene. V dropped 3 bases and J dropped 4 bases, with 9 bases sitting between them. The CDR3 contains 13 residues. The whole variable domain, remainder taken from reference TRBV18 and TRBJ1-1, is NAGVMQNPRHLVRRRGQEARLRCSPMKGHSHVYWYRQLPEEGLKFMVYLQKENIIDESGMPKERFSAEFPKEGPSILRIQQVVRGDSAAYFCASSPQGSTEAFFGQGTRLTVV.

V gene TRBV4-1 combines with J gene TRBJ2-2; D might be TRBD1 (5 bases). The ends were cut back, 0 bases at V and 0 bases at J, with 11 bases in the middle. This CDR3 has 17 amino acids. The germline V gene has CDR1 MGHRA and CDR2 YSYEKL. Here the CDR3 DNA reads TGCGCCAGCAGCCAAGAGGCGAAGGGGTCGAACACCGGGGAGCTGTTTTTT. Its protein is CASSQEAKGSNTGELFF.

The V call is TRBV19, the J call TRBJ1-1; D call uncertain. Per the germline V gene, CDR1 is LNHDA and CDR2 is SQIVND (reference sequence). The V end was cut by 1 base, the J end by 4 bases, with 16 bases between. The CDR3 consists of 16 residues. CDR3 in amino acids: CASSIGSGSLITEAFF. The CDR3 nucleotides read TGTGCCAGTAGTATAGGTTCGGGGAGTCTGATCACTGAAGCTTTCTTT. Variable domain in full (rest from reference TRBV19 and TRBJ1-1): DGGITQSPKYLFRKEGQNVTLSCEQNLNHDAMYWYRQDPGQGLRLIYYSQIVNDFQKGDIAEGYSVSREKKESFPLTVTSAQKNPTAFYLCASSIGSGSLITEAFFGQGTRLTVV.

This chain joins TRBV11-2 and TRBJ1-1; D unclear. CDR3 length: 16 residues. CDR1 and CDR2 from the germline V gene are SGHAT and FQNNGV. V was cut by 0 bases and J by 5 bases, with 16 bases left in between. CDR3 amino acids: CASSLEYIPSETEAFF. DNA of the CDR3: TGTGCCAGCAGCTTAGAATATATCCCCTCGGAGACTGAAGCTTTCTTT.

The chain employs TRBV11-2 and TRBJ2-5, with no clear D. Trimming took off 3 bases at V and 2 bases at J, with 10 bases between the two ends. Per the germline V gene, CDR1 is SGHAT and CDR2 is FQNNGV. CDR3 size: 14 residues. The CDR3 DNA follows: TGTGCCAGCAGCTTTTCGGGCAGTCAAGAGACCCAGTACTTC. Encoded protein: CASSFSGSQETQYF.

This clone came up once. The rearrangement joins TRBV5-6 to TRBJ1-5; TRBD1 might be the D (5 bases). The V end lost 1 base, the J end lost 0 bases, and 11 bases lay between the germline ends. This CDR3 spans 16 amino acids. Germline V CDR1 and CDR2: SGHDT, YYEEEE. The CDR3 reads CASSLLTGSSNQPQHF. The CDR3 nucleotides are TGTGCCAGCAGCTTGTTAACAGGATCTAGCAATCAGCCCCAGCATTTT. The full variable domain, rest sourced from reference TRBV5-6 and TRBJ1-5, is DAGVTQSPTHLIKTRGQQVTLRCSPKSGHDTVSWYQQALGQGPQFIFQYYEEEERQRGNFPDRFSGHQFPNYSSELNVNALLLGDSALYLCASSLLTGSSNQPQHFGDGTRLSIL.

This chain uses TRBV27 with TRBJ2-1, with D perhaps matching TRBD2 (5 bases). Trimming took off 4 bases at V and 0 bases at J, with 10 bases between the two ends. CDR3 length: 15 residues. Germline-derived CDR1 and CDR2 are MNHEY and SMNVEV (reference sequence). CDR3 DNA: TGTGCCAGCAGTTCTAAAGGGAGCTCCTACAATGAGCAGTTCTTC. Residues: CASSSKGSSYNEQFF.

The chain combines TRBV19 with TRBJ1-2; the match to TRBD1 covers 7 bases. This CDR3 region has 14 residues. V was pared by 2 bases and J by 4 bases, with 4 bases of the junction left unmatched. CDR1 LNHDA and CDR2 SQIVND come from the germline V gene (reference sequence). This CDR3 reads CASSIYGTAYGYTF. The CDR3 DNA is TGTGCCAGTAGTATATATGGGACAGCCTATGGCTACACCTTC.

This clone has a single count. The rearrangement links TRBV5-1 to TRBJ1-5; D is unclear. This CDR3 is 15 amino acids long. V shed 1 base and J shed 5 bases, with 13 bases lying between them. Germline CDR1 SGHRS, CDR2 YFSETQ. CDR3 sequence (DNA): TGCGCCAGCAGCTTGCAACCCCAAAGCCATCAGCCCCAGCATTTT. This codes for CASSLQPQSHQPQHF.